The 32 T cell receptor beta chains given below trace back to one sample, sequenced in a study of molecular identifiers for immune sequencing clone quantification. TCRdb called the PCR reads again in MiXCR, with one record for every CDR3 protein. The sample holds 460,000 or so distinct CDR3 sequences, around 25% seen once. Sequenced sample: naive CD8+ T cells from blood, with Jurkat cell RNA spiked in. As to subset: FACS-sorted CD8+CD4-CCR7+CD45RA+ naive T cells. These receptor sequences come from a human donor in good health. Some libraries in this study had Jurkat cell RNA spiked in.

This clonotype has just a few counts. The chain carries TRBV7-6 and TRBJ2-7; TRBD1 matches 7 bases. The CDR3 contains 15 residues. V lost 3 bases and J lost 4; bases outside the gene matches: 9. Germline loops: CDR1 SGHVS, CDR2 FNYEAQ. CDR3 loop: CASSFGDSVIYEQYF. CDR3 sequence (DNA): TGTGCCAGCAGCTTTGGGGACAGCGTCATTTACGAGCAGTACTTC.

The rearrangement joins TRBV10-3 to TRBJ2-7, with a weak D call TRBD1 (5 bases). The CDR3 totals 13 residues. CDR1 and CDR2 from the germline V gene are ENHRY and SYGVKD. Between the trimmed V and J ends, which lost 10 bases and 5 bases, there was a span of 18 bases. The CDR3 reads CATHVGQGHEQYF. CDR3 nucleotides: TGTGCCACCCATGTCGGACAAGGCCACGAGCAGTACTTC.

Remarks on this clonotype: It may be a read error: a sequence one base away is much more abundant. The rearrangement joins TRBV11-2 to TRBJ2-3, with D hard to call. The germline gives CDR1 SGHAT, CDR2 FQNNGV. This CDR3 is built from 16 residues. CDR3 DNA: TGTGCCAGCAGCCCCCGTTGGCAGGAGAACACAGCTACGCAGTATTTT. It is translated as CASSPRWQENTATQYF.

The genes are TRBV18 and TRBJ1-1, with a weak D call TRBD1 (5 bases). Looked up from germline, CDR1 is KGHSH and CDR2 is LQKENI. The CDR3 runs 15 residues. Trimming left V 2 bases short and J 1 base short, with 11 bases between. The CDR3 region is CASSPNGTRNTEAFF. The CDR3 DNA reads as TGTGCCAGCTCACCAAATGGGACGAGGAACACTGAAGCTTTCTTT.

As concerns this clonotype: A junction end diverges from the germline sequence, so it may reflect a read error. The chain uses TRBV10-3 and TRBJ2-3; D may be TRBD2 (6 bases). In germline, CDR1 is ENHRY, CDR2 SYGVKD. The CDR3 runs 14 residues. The CDR3, as DNA: TGTGCCATCAGTGACCCCGCTAGCGAAGATATGCAGTATTTT. Amino acids: CAISDPASEDMQYF.

For this clonotype: This may be a read error, as it is one base from a much larger clone. The chain uses TRBV29-1 and TRBJ2-3, with 8 nucleotides matching TRBD2. Germline CDR1 reads SQVTM; CDR2 reads ANQGSEA. Trimming removed 2 bases from V and 3 bases from J; junction bases left unmatched: 13. The CDR3 is 17 residues long. This CDR3 reads CSVESNGRGEWTDTQYF. The CDR3 DNA sequence: TGCAGCGTTGAATCAAACGGGAGGGGGGAGTGGACAGATACGCAGTATTTT.

This chain uses TRBV5-1 with TRBJ2-7; TRBD2 agrees at 7 bases. CDR3 length equals 15 residues. Germline trimming cut 1 base from V and 3 bases from J; bases unmatched to any gene: 7. CDR1 is SGHRS and CDR2 is YFSETQ in the germline V gene. The CDR3 region is CASSLSSGGGYEQYF. Written as DNA, the CDR3 is TGCGCCAGCAGCTTGTCTAGCGGCGGAGGCTACGAGCAGTACTTC.

The chain uses TRBV7-9 and TRBJ2-3; TRBD1 agrees at 9 bases. The germline V gene has CDR1 SEHNR and CDR2 FQNEAQ (reference sequence). The J segment lost 4 bases and the V segment lost 4 bases, leaving 15 bases of the junction unmatched. The CDR3 spans 18 residues. The CDR3 DNA sequence: TGTGCCAGCAGCTCCCTTGACCTTGGACAGGGGATTCCAGATACGCAGTATTTT. Translated, it gives CASSSLDLGQGIPDTQYF.

This clonotype has just a few counts. The chain employs TRBV4-1 and TRBJ2-2; no firm D call. From germline, CDR1 is MGHRA and CDR2 YSYEKL. V lost 0 bases and J 9 bases, leaving 8 bases between the germline ends. The CDR3 sequence is 13 residues long. In DNA, the CDR3 is TGCGCCAGCAGCCAAGATTCGGGTCGGGAGCTGTTTTTT. Translation: CASSQDSGRELFF.

This clonotype was detected a few times. The genes are TRBV27 and TRBJ2-7, with unresolved D. With 1 base removed from V and 4 bases from J, the gap between germline ends came to 11 bases. CDR3 size: 14 residues. CDR1 is MNHEY and CDR2 is SMNVEV in the germline V gene (reference sequence). CDR3 protein: CASSLFRGGYEQYF. CDR3 nucleotide sequence: TGTGCCAGCAGTTTATTCCGCGGTGGGTACGAGCAGTACTTC.

V usage is TRBV27 and J usage is TRBJ1-1; tentatively, D is TRBD1 (6 bases). The V and J ends lost 6 bases and 0 bases respectively, with 17 bases between them. CDR3 length: 16 residues. Germline loops: CDR1 MNHEY, CDR2 SMNVEV (reference sequence). Here the CDR3 reads CASSLYRTAMNTEAFF. The CDR3 DNA sequence: TGTGCCAGCAGCCTCTATCGGACAGCTATGAACACTGAAGCTTTCTTT.

A few counts support this clonotype. J is TRBJ2-3 and V is TRBV10-3, with D perhaps TRBD2 (5 bases). Trimming took 10 bases from V and 4 from J, leaving 12 bases between them. Germline lookup yields CDR1 ENHRY and CDR2 SYGVKD. CDR3 length: 12 residues. The CDR3 region is CATGDGADTQYF. The CDR3 nucleotides read TGTGCCACCGGGGATGGAGCAGATACGCAGTATTTT.

This clonotype is a singleton in its sample. One end of the junction fails to match germline, which may point to a read error. This chain uses TRBV5-6 with TRBJ2-1; no definite D call. Germline V gene lookup returns CDR1 SGHDT and CDR2 YYEEEE. This CDR3 spans 12 amino acids. DNA of the CDR3: TGTGCCAGCAGCCAAGGAGCCAATGAGCAGTCCTTC. It is translated as CASSQGANEQSF.

As for this clonotype: This may be a read error, as it is one base from a much larger clone. V usage is TRBV6-5 and J usage is TRBJ2-7; TRBD1 might be the D (6 bases). The V gene lost 8 bases and the J gene lost 3 bases, with 14 bases spanning the gap. CDR1 and CDR2 from the germline V gene are MNHEY and SVGAGI. CDR3 length: 13 residues. CDR3 region: CASGPGHNYEQYF. The CDR3 DNA follows: TGTGCCAGCGGACCGGGACACAACTACGAGCAGTACTTC.

This clonotype was recorded at least ten times. The chain is built from TRBV4-3 and TRBJ2-7; D perhaps matches TRBD1 (6 bases). Trimming stripped 0 bases from V and 2 bases from J, with 11 bases between. Germline CDR1 LGHNA, CDR2 YSLEER. This CDR3 region has 15 residues. Here the CDR3 reads CASSQERGDTYEQYF. The CDR3 coding sequence is TGCGCCAGCAGCCAAGAAAGAGGGGACACCTACGAGCAGTACTTC.

This rearrangement joins TRBV20-1 to TRBJ2-5, with 11 bases lining up with TRBD2. The CDR3 is 15 residues long. Germline V gene lookup returns CDR1 DFQATT and CDR2 SNEGSKA (reference sequence). CDR3 coding DNA: TGCAAACCCAAGTGGCTAGCGGGGGGCCAGGAGACCCAGTACTTC. Its protein is CKPKWLAGGQETQYF.

A note on this clonotype: Without the conserved terminal phenylalanine or tryptophan, this CDR3 likely stems from a read error. In DNA form, the CDR3 reads TGCGCCAGCAGCCAAGATATGAGGGGGTTGAGCACTGAAGCTTTCATT. Translating it yields CASSQDMRGLSTEAFI. The chain carries TRBV4-3 and TRBJ1-1; possibly TRBD1 for D (6 bases). V was trimmed by 0 bases and J by 4 bases, leaving 15 bases between them. The germline gives CDR1 LGHNA, CDR2 YSLEER. The CDR3 covers 16 residues.

This clonotype came up many times. The gene calls are TRBV5-1 and TRBJ2-7; 7 bases fit TRBD2. Germline V gene sequence: CDR1 SGHRS, CDR2 YFSETQ. CDR3 length: 15 amino acids. The J segment lost 0 bases and the V segment lost 2 bases, leaving 5 bases of the junction unmatched. As DNA, the CDR3 is TGCGCCAGCAGCTTCCTTCGGGAGGACTCCTACGAGCAGTACTTC. It codes for CASSFLREDSYEQYF.

As regards this clonotype: Just one base apart from a much larger clone, this may be a read error. The V call is TRBV14, the J call TRBJ2-3; no clear D gene. CDR3 length: 15 residues. Germline CDR1 and CDR2: SGHDN and FVKESK. The CDR3 loop reads CASSQDFVSTDTRYF. CDR3 DNA: TGTGCCAGCAGCCAAGATTTTGTGAGCACAGATACGCGGTATTTT.

This clonotype was picked up many times. The chain is built from TRBV2 and TRBJ1-1; D possibly corresponds to TRBD1 (6 bases). The V gene's germline CDR1 is SNHLY and CDR2 FYNNEI. The CDR3 is 13 residues long. The V gene lost 10 bases and the J gene lost 2 bases, with 14 bases spanning the gap. CDR3 coding DNA: TGTGCCAATCCCGAACAGGGAAACACTGAAGCTTTCTTT. Translated: CANPEQGNTEAFF.

This chain connects TRBV19 to TRBJ1-5; 7 bases line up with TRBD1. With 8 bases clipped from V and 0 bases from J, the junction kept 7 bases outside the gene matches. The V gene's germline CDR1 is LNHDA and CDR2 SQIVND (reference sequence). This CDR3 is built from 15 residues. This CDR3 is CASSWDSYSNQPQHF. The CDR3 coding sequence is TGTGCCAGTTCTTGGGACAGCTATAGCAATCAGCCCCAGCATTTT.

This clonotype was observed many times. The chain is built from TRBV6-2 or TRBV6-3 and TRBJ1-5; no definite D call. The length of the CDR3 is 10 residues. Trimming removed 8 bases from V and 5 bases from J, with 4 bases in between. The germline V gene encodes CDR1 MNHEY and CDR2 SVGEGT. The CDR3 bases are TGTGCCAGCGGTGATCAGCCCCAGCATTTT. Residues: CASGDQPQHF.

This clonotype appeared once. The chain couples TRBV12-3 or TRBV12-4 to TRBJ1-2; D gene ambiguous. V dropped 4 bases and J dropped 3 bases, with 12 bases sitting between them. This CDR3 has 14 residues. The CDR3 DNA follows: TGTGCCAGCAGTTCAACCGACCAATACTATGGCTACACCTTC. Amino acids: CASSSTDQYYGYTF.

This clonotype was found a few times. V and J are TRBV5-6 and TRBJ2-5, with D unresolved. The CDR3 has 12 amino acids. The V gene lost 4 bases and the J gene lost 5 bases, with 9 bases spanning the gap. Germline CDR1 reads SGHDT; CDR2 reads YYEEEE. The CDR3 reads CASSELGETQYF. CDR3 DNA: TGTGCCAGCAGCGAGCTGGGGGAGACCCAGTACTTC.

This clonotype was counted only a few times. The chain carries TRBV27 and TRBJ1-4; no definite D call. V was trimmed by 5 bases and J by 1 base, leaving 8 bases between them. The CDR3 extends over 14 amino acids. Germline V gene data show CDR1 as MNHEY and CDR2 as SMNVEV (reference sequence). The CDR3 DNA is TGTGCCAGCAGTGTAGGGCTAACTAATGAAAAACTGTTTTTT. Its translation: CASSVGLTNEKLFF.

As for this clonotype: A read error is possible here, since a much larger clone lies one base away. The chain couples TRBV2 to TRBJ2-3; a possible D gene is TRBD2 (6 bases). V was clipped by 3 bases and J by 4 bases, with 23 bases between them. This CDR3 spans 18 amino acids. CDR1 and CDR2 (germline): SNHLY, FYNNEI. The CDR3 DNA follows: TGTGCCAGCAGTGACGGACCGCCAGGGACTCCGAGCGCAGATACGCAGTATTTT. Translated, it gives CASSDGPPGTPSADTQYF.

This clonotype was recorded at least ten times. The rearrangement joins TRBV30 to TRBJ2-1; 7 bases are a match to TRBD1. V lost 2 bases, J lost 8 bases, and 9 bases stayed unmatched. In germline, CDR1 is GTSNPN, CDR2 SVGIG (reference sequence). CDR3 length equals 14 residues. CDR3 amino acids: CAWSLGRGSDEQFF. In DNA, the CDR3 is TGTGCCTGGAGTTTAGGCAGGGGGTCGGATGAGCAGTTCTTC.

Comment on this clonotype: Sequence at one end of the junction differs from germline and may be a read error. The V gene is TRBV12-3 or TRBV12-4, the J gene TRBJ2-2, with D possibly being TRBD1 or TRBD2 (5 bases each). The CDR3 covers 12 residues. The CDR3 reads CASTSGHRGAAF. In DNA, the CDR3 is TGTGCCAGCACCTCAGGGCACCGGGGAGCTGCTTTT.

In its sample, this clonotype was seen many times. V usage is TRBV28 and J usage is TRBJ1-1, with D possibly TRBD1 on 5 matching bases. V gave up 3 bases and J gave up 3 bases, with 20 bases separating them. Germline values: CDR1 MDHEN, CDR2 SYDVKM. This CDR3 is built from 17 residues. CDR3 sequence: CASSFLTPALGDTEAFF. The CDR3 DNA reads as TGTGCCAGCAGTTTCCTCACGCCTGCCCTGGGGGACACTGAAGCTTTCTTT.

The CDR3 here is CASSRTATGAPIAYEQYF. The CDR3 DNA is TGTGCCAGCAGCCGTACGGCCACAGGGGCCCCTATCGCCTACGAGCAGTACTTC. The genes are TRBV7-9 and TRBJ2-7, with TRBD1 identical over 7 bases. The CDR3 has 18 amino acids. The ends lost 5 bases at V and 2 bases at J; junction bases unmatched: 18. Per germline, CDR1 SEHNR and CDR2 FQNEAQ (reference sequence).

This clonotype has a handful of counts. The V and J genes are TRBV5-1 and TRBJ2-7; possibly TRBD1 or TRBD2 for D (5 bases each). This CDR3 is 13 amino acids long. V lost 4 bases, J lost 6 bases, and 14 bases lay in between. Per germline, CDR1 SGHRS and CDR2 YFSETQ. The CDR3 sequence: CASSPTGPGEQYF. CDR3 coding DNA: TGCGCCAGCAGCCCAACGGGACCCGGCGAGCAGTACTTC.

V and J are TRBV7-9 and TRBJ2-7; a possible D gene is TRBD2 (5 bases). CDR3 length: 13 residues. The V end was cut by 0 bases, the J end by 7 bases, with 10 bases between. The V gene's germline CDR1 is SEHNR and CDR2 FQNEAQ (reference sequence). The CDR3 bases are TGTGCCAGCAGCTTAGCGACCCGGGGAGAGCAGTACTTC. Protein sequence: CASSLATRGEQYF.